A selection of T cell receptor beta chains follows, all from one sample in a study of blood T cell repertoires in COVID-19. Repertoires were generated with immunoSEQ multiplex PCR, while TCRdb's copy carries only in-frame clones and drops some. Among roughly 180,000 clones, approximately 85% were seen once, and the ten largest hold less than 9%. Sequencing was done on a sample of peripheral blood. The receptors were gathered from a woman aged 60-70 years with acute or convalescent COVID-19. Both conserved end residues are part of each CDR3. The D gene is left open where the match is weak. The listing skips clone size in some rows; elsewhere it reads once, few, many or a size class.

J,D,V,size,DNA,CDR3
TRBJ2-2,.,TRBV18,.,TGTGCCAGCTCAAGGACGGGGGCGAACACCGGGGAGCTGTTTTTT,CASSRTGANTGELFF
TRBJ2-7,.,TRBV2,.,TGTGCCAGCAGTGAACAGGGTGGCGAGCAGTACTTC,CASSEQGGEQYF
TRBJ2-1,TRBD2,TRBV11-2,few,TGTGCCAGCAGCTTAGAGGCTAGCGGATACAATGAGCAGTTCTTC,CASSLEASGYNEQFF
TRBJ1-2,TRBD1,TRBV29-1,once,TGCAGCGCGGGAACAGGGGTAGGCTATGGCTACACCTTC,CSAGTGVGYGYTF
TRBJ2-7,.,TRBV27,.,TGTGCCAGCAGTTCGGGGGTTCGGGACGAGCAGTACTTC,CASSSGVRDEQYF
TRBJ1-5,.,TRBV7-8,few,TGTGCCAGCAGCTTTCAAGGGGATAATCAGCCCCAGCATTTT,CASSFQGDNQPQHF
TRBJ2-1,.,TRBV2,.,TGTGCCAGCAGTGAGGTTGGCGACGGCAGGTACAATGAGCAGTTCTTC,CASSEVGDGRYNEQFF
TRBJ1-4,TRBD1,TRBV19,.,TGTGCCAGTAGTATAAAGGGACAGGGTAATGAAAAACTGTTTTTT,CASSIKGQGNEKLFF
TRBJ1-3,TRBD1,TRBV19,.,TGTGCCAGTAGTATGGTGACAGGGGGCTCTGGAAACACCATATATTTT,CASSMVTGGSGNTIYF
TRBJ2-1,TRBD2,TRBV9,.,TGTGCCAGCAGCAACGGGCTAGCGGCATACAATGAGCAGTTCTTC,CASSNGLAAYNEQFF
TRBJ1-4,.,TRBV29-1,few,TGCAGCGTTGGCGGGGGTGCAACTAATGAAAAACTGTTTTTT,CSVGGGATNEKLFF
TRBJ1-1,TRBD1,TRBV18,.,TGTGCCAGCTCACCGGGACAGGGGAAACCTGAAGCTTTCTTT,CASSPGQGKPEAFF
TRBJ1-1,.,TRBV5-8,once,TGTGCCAGCAGCTTGGCCTACAGGGTGCGCACTGAAGCTTTCTTT,CASSLAYRVRTEAFF
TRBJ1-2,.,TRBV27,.,TGTGCCAGCAGTTTAGGAGGGGAGGGAGGCTACACCTTC,CASSLGGEGGYTF
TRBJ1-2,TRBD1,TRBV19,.,TGTGCCAGTAGTACAAGGACAGGGGGCGGCTATGGCTACACCTTC,CASSTRTGGGYGYTF
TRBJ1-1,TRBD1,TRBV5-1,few,TGCGCCAGCAGCTTAGCTCCGGGACAGGGCACTGAAGCTTTCTTT,CASSLAPGQGTEAFF
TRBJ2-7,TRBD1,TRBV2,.,TGTGCCAGCTCCGAGGGCAGGGGGTCCTACGAGCAGTACTTC,CASSEGRGSYEQYF
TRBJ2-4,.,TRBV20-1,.,TGCAGTGCTGGTGGGGGCAACATTCAGTACTTC,CSAGGGNIQYF
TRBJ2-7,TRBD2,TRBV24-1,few,TGTGCCACCAGTGACATACTAGCGGGAGTCTACGAGCAGTACTTC,CATSDILAGVYEQYF
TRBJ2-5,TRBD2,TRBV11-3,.,TGTGCCAGCAGCCCCATAGCGGGAGTTGAGACCCAGTACTTC,CASSPIAGVETQYF
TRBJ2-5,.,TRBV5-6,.,TGTGCCAGCAGCTTGACGGCGGGAGAGACCCAGTACTTC,CASSLTAGETQYF
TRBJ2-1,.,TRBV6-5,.,TGTGCCAGCAGTTCCGTCGTACAGGGCAACAATGAGCAGTTCTTC,CASSSVVQGNNEQFF
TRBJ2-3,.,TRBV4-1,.,TGCGCCAGCAGCCTTCAACTAGGGACAGATACGCAGTATTTT,CASSLQLGTDTQYF
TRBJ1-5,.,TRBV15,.,TGTGCCACCAGCAGAGATCGGGGTACGAACACCAATCAGCCCCAGCATTTT,CATSRDRGTNTNQPQHF
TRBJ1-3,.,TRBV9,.,TGTGCCAGCAGCGTAACAGGGAGCTCTGGAAACACCATATATTTT,CASSVTGSSGNTIYF
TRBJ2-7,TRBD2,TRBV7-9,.,TGTGCCAGCAGCCGCGGGACTAGCGGGACCTACGAGCAGTACTTC,CASSRGTSGTYEQYF
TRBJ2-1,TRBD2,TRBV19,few,TGTGCCAGTAGTATAGGGACTAGCGGGGGATACAATGAGCAGTTCTTC,CASSIGTSGGYNEQFF
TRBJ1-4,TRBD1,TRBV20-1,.,TGCAGTGCTAGAGATGGGGACAGAGGACATTTT,CSARDGDRGHF
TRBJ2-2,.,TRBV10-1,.,TGCGCCAGCAGTGCGGGGACACCTAACACCGGGGAGCTGTTTTTT,CASSAGTPNTGELFF
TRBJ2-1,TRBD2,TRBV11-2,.,TGTGCCAGCAGCTCGGGGGGATTAGCGGGAGGGCCCTCGGTGGAGCAGTTCTTC,CASSSGGLAGGPSVEQFF
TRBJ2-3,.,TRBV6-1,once,TGTGCCAGCAGGAGTACAGGGCCCGCAGATACGCAGTATTTT,CASRSTGPADTQYF
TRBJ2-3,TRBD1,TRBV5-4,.,TGTGCCAGCAGCCAGGGACAGGACACAGATACGCAGTATTTT,CASSQGQDTDTQYF
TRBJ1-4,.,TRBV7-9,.,TGTGCCAGCAGCTCAGGAGGTGAAAAACTGTTTTTT,CASSSGGEKLFF
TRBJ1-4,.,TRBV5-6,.,TGTGCCAGCAGCTCCCTTACAGAGAAACTGTTTTTT,CASSSLTEKLFF
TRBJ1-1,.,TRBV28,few,TGTGCCAGCAGAGAGGGGAACACTGAAGCTTTCTTT,CASREGNTEAFF
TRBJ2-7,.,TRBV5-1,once,TGCGCCAGCAGCACTAGGGGGGGAAACGAGCAGTACTTC,CASSTRGGNEQYF
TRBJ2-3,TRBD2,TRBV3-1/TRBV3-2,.,TGTGCCAGCAGCCAAGGACGGCTAGCGGGGGGGACGCAGTATTTT,CASSQGRLAGGTQYF
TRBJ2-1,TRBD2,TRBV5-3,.,TGTGCCAGAAGCCCAGTGTGGCAGTGGAAGCGGGAGGGGGCCCCCCATGAGCAGTTCTTC,CARSPVWQWKREGAPHEQFF
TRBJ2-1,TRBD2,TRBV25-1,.,TGTGCCAGCAGTGCCGGGACAGCGAGCGGGAGGTCCTACAATGAGCAGTTCTTC,CASSAGTASGRSYNEQFF
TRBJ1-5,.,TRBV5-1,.,TGCGCCAGCAGCCACATGGGGGGTGATCAGCCCCAGCATTTT,CASSHMGGDQPQHF
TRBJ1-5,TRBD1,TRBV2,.,TGTGCCAGCACCCCCGACAGGGGGTACAATCAGCCCCAGCATTTT,CASTPDRGYNQPQHF
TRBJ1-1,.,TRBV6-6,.,TGTGCCAGCAGTTATGAGGGAAGCGCTGAAGCTTTCTTT,CASSYEGSAEAFF
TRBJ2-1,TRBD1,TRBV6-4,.,TGTGCCAGCAGTGTTTTGTGGACAGGGGATTACAATGAGCAGTTCTTC,CASSVLWTGDYNEQFF
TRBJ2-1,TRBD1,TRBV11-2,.,TGTGCCAGCAGCCTCAAGGCGGGACAGGGGTCATACTCCAATGAGCAGTTCTTC,CASSLKAGQGSYSNEQFF
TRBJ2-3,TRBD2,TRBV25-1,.,TGTGCCAGCAGTGAGGTAGCGGGAGGTACGCAGTATTTT,CASSEVAGGTQYF
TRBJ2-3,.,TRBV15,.,TGTGCCACCAGCGGACCCCGGGACTTCAAACGCCCTAGCACAGATACGCAGTATTTT,CATSGPRDFKRPSTDTQYF
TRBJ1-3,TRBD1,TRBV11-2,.,TGTGCCAGCAGCCCCCCCGGGACAGAAGGAAACACCATATATTTT,CASSPPGTEGNTIYF
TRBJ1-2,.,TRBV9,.,TGTGCCAGCAGCGGATTACAGGGAGAGTATGGCTACACCTTC,CASSGLQGEYGYTF
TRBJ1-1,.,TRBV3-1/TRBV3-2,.,TGTGCCAGCAGCCAATCTTCGGACACCACTGAAGCTTTCTTT,CASSQSSDTTEAFF
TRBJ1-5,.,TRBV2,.,TGTGCCAGCACCCTAACAGGTAATCGTCAGCCCCAGCATTTT,CASTLTGNRQPQHF
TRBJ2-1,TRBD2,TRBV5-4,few,TGTGCCAGCATCCCGGGACTAGCGGGAATGGCTGGGTACAATGAGCAGTTCTTC,CASIPGLAGMAGYNEQFF
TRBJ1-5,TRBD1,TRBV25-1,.,TGTGCCAGCTCGGGACAGGGTTTCTACAATCAGCCCCAGCATTTT,CASSGQGFYNQPQHF